This T cell receptor (beta chain) was documented in a study of human T cells and chemical hapten exposure. The sample's time point: pre-sensitization, week 0. Stated treatment: therapeutic diphenylcyclopropenone sensitization with weekly scalp DPC. Unfractionated whole blood served as the source for total RNA extraction. The germline gives CDR1 DFQATT, CDR2 SNEGSKA (reference sequence). The CDR3 spans 14 residues. Trimming at V came to 1 base and at J to 6 bases, leaving 6 bases not matched to a gene. This clonotype was recorded a few times. Original analysis: Between about 23,224 and 700,000 TCRs appeared in each sample, and the median stood at approximately 100,000. TCRdb ran MiXCR on the RACE reads and lists one entry per CDR3 protein. What appears here as the V and J calls and clone size reflects TCRdb's work, not the paper's. Found here are approximately 52,000 distinct CDR3 sequences, 9.5% to 10% of them singletons; the top ten hold approximately 10%.

The chain couples TRBV20-1 to TRBJ2-7, with TRBD2 matching over 10 bases. The receptor was derived from a woman in her thirties with alopecia areata. Some clones in this sample may be carry-over from other donors' samples. The material was whole blood, obtained in connection with sensitization to the hapten diphenylcyclopropenone (DPC). CDR3 DNA sequence: TGCAGTGCTAGAGTTCAACTAGCGGGGAGCGAGCAGTACTTC. It is translated as CSARVQLAGSEQYF.